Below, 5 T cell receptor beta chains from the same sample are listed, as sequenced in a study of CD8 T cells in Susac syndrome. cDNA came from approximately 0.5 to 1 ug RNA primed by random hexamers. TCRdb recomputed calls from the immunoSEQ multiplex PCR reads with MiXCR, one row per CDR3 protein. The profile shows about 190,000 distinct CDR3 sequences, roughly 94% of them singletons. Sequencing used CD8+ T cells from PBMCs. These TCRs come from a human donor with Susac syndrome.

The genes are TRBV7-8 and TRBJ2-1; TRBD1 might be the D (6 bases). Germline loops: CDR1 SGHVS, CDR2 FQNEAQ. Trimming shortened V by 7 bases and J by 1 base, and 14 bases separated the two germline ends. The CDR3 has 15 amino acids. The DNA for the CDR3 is TGTGCCAGCATCAGACTACAGGGATCCTACAATGAGCAGTTCTTC. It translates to CASIRLQGSYNEQFF.

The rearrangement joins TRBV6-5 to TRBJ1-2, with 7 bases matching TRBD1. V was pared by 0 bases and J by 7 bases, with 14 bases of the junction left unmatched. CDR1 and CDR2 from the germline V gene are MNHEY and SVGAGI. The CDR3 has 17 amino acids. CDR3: CASSYSIPHWTGGGYTF. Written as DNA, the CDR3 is TGTGCCAGCAGTTACTCGATTCCACATTGGACAGGCGGTGGCTACACCTTC.

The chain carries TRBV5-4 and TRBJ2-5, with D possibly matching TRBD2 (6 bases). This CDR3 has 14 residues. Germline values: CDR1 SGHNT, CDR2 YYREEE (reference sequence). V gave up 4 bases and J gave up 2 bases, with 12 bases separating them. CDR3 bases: TGTGCCAGCAGCACGAGACTAGGACAAGAGACCCAGTACTTC. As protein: CASSTRLGQETQYF.

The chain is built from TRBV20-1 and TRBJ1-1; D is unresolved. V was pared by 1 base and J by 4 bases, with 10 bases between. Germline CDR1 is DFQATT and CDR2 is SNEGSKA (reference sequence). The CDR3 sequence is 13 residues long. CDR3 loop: CSARGIWGTEAFF. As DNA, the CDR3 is TGCAGTGCTAGAGGGATATGGGGCACTGAAGCTTTCTTT.

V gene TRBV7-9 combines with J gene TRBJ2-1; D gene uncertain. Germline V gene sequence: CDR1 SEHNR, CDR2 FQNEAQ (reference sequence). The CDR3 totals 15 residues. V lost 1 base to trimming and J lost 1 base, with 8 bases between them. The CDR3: CASSLGTRSYNEQFF. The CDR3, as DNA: TGTGCCAGCAGCTTAGGTACGCGATCCTACAATGAGCAGTTCTTC.